What follows are 21 T cell receptor beta chains derived from one specimen sequenced in a study of T cells after yellow fever vaccination. In TCRdb, the 5' RACE reads were re-called with MiXCR into one record per CDR3 protein. Found here are hundreds of thousands of distinct CDR3 sequences, 9% to 15% of them singletons; the top ten hold 14% to 15%. Sample: PBMCs, taken on the day of the yellow fever booster vaccination. The receptor source for this set is a man younger than 45 who received the YFV17D yellow fever vaccine.

This clonotype was detected a few times. The DNA of the CDR3 is TGTGCCAGCAGCTCCCACTTTGCCCACAATGAGCAGTTCTTC. The encoded protein is CASSSHFAHNEQFF. V gene TRBV21-1 combines with J gene TRBJ2-1. TRBV21-1 is termed a pseudogene. This CDR3 contains 14 residues.

This clonotype has just a few counts. For the CDR3, the DNA is TGTGCAGGCTCGGCGAACTACAATGAGCAGTTCTTC. The encoded protein is CAGSANYNEQFF. The V and J genes are TRBV11-2 and TRBJ2-1; D not certain. Germline loops: CDR1 SGHAT, CDR2 FQNNGV. The CDR3 extends over 12 amino acids. Based on the CDR3 plus reference TRBV11-2 and TRBJ2-1, the full variable domain is EAGVAQSPRYKIIEKRQSVAFWCNPISGHATLYWYQQILGQGPKLLIQFQNNGVVDDSQLPKDRFSAERLKGVDSTLKIQPAKLEDSAVYLCAGSANYNEQFFGPGTRLTVL.

This clonotype was observed many times. The rearrangement joins TRBV6-2 or TRBV6-3 to TRBJ2-7, with 11 bases identical to TRBD2. CDR3 length: 14 residues. CDR1 and CDR2 from the germline V gene are MNHEY and SVGEGT. The trim removed 5 bases at V and 3 bases at J, leaving 3 bases unmatched. The CDR3, as DNA: TGTGCCAGCAGTCATCTAGCGGGAGGCTACGAGCAGTACTTC. The encoded protein is CASSHLAGGYEQYF.

This rearrangement joins TRBV19 to TRBJ1-1, with 8 positions matching TRBD1. The junction had 11 bases not matched to a gene; V was cut back by 10 bases and J by 4 bases. Germline V lookup: CDR1 LNHDA, CDR2 SQIVND (reference sequence). CDR3 length: 14 amino acids. The CDR3 spells CATKRLTGGTEAFF. For the CDR3, the DNA is TGTGCCACCAAACGGCTCACAGGGGGCACTGAAGCTTTCTTT.

A few counts support this clonotype. This chain links TRBV5-1 with TRBJ2-1, with D perhaps TRBD2 (6 bases). The CDR3 covers 12 residues. V was clipped by 0 bases and J by 12 bases, with 10 bases between them. CDR1 is SGHRS, CDR2 YFSETQ, per germline. The CDR3 loop is CASSLGMGGQFF. For the CDR3, the DNA is TGCGCCAGCAGCTTGGGTATGGGGGGGCAGTTCTTC.

This clonotype was picked up many times. The V gene is TRBV11-2, the J gene TRBJ1-6; D gene ambiguous. The CDR3 covers 12 residues. V lost 5 bases to trimming and J lost 4 bases, with 3 bases between them. CDR1 and CDR2 from the germline V gene are SGHAT and FQNNGV. The CDR3 nucleotides read TGTGCCAGCAGCCATTATAATTCACCCCTCCACTTT. This encodes CASSHYNSPLHF.

There are a few counts of this clonotype. This chain links TRBV7-8 with TRBJ2-3; 13 positions agree with TRBD2. With 5 bases clipped from V and 6 bases from J, the junction kept 5 bases outside the gene matches. Germline loops: CDR1 SGHVS, CDR2 FQNEAQ. This CDR3 spans 15 amino acids. CDR3 DNA sequence: TGTGCCAGCAGCAAAGGACTAGCGGGAGTGGATACGCAGTATTTT. Its translation is CASSKGLAGVDTQYF.

This rearrangement joins TRBV6-5 to TRBJ1-5; 7 bases are a match to TRBD1. This CDR3 comprises 15 residues. Germline CDR1 is MNHEY and CDR2 is SVGAGI. V dropped 2 bases and J dropped 6; count of bases not matched to a gene: 7. This CDR3 is CASSYSEGASQPQHF. The CDR3 DNA reads as TGTGCCAGCAGTTACAGCGAGGGGGCTAGTCAGCCCCAGCATTTT.

This clonotype was counted a few times. The chain uses TRBV5-4 and TRBJ2-1; D is tentatively TRBD1 or TRBD2 (5 bases each). V lost 4 bases to trimming and J lost 6 bases, with 17 bases between them. The CDR3 spans 15 residues. CDR1 and CDR2 from the germline V gene are SGHNT and YYREEE (reference sequence). CDR3 DNA sequence: TGTGCCAGCAGCCACGGGACCAAAACGGGCAATGAGCAGTTCTTC. Translating gives CASSHGTKTGNEQFF. Full variable domain (rest looked up from reference TRBV5-4 and TRBJ2-1): ETGVTQSPTHLIKTRGQQVTLRCSSQSGHNTVSWYQQALGQGPQFIFQYYREEENGRGNFPPRFSGLQFPNYSSELNVNALELDDSALYLCASSHGTKTGNEQFFGPGTRLTVL.

This sequence joins TRBV5-1 and TRBJ2-1, with D possibly being TRBD2 (5 bases). The CDR3 covers 15 residues. Germline V gene lookup returns CDR1 SGHRS and CDR2 YFSETQ. Trimming removed 0 bases at V and 5 bases at J, with 12 bases between. The CDR3 spells CASSLAWERDNEQFF. CDR3 DNA sequence: TGCGCCAGCAGCTTGGCGTGGGAGAGGGACAATGAGCAGTTCTTC.

At least ten counts were recorded for this clonotype. The rearrangement joins TRBV6-1 to TRBJ2-2; D uncertain. Germline V lookup: CDR1 MNHNS, CDR2 SASEGT. This CDR3 region has 18 residues. Trimming took 5 bases from V and 2 from J, leaving 21 bases between them. This CDR3 is CASSLSNWALSNTGELFF. Here the CDR3 DNA reads TGTGCCAGCAGTCTATCAAATTGGGCATTATCCAACACCGGGGAGCTGTTTTTT.

V and J are TRBV5-6 and TRBJ2-7, with TRBD1 identical over 9 bases. Germline V gene lookup returns CDR1 SGHDT and CDR2 YYEEEE. After removal of 4 bases from V and 6 bases from J, the junction contained 8 bases not matched to a gene. The CDR3 is made up of 14 amino acids. The CDR3 loop reads CASSEGQGGLEQYF. The CDR3 nucleotides read TGTGCCAGCAGCGAGGGACAGGGCGGGCTCGAGCAGTACTTC.

This clonotype was detected a few times. The rearrangement links TRBV5-1 to TRBJ2-7; a possible D gene is TRBD2 (5 bases). The CDR3 contains 13 residues. V lost 6 bases to trimming and J lost 2 bases, with 12 bases between them. Germline V gene sequence: CDR1 SGHRS, CDR2 YFSETQ. Here the CDR3 reads CASTRTLTYEQYF. The CDR3 DNA sequence: TGCGCCAGCACTAGGACTTTAACCTACGAGCAGTACTTC. The full variable domain, completed using reference TRBV5-1 and TRBJ2-7, is KAGVTQTPRYLIKTRGQQVTLSCSPISGHRSVSWYQQTPGQGLQFLFEYFSETQRNKGNFPGRFSGRQFSNSRSEMNVSTLELGDSALYLCASTRTLTYEQYFGPGTRLTVT.

V is TRBV3-1 and J is TRBJ2-1, with 9 bases fitting TRBD2. CDR3 size: 16 residues. V trimming: 5 bases; J trimming: 1 base; junction bases outside the gene matches: 6. Germline CDR1 LGHDT, CDR2 YNNKEL (reference sequence). CDR3 DNA: TGTGCCAGCAGCTCCAGACTAGCGGTATCCTACAATGAGCAGTTCTTC. It is translated as CASSSRLAVSYNEQFF.

This clonotype showed up just a few times. This chain links TRBV7-9 with TRBJ2-1, with TRBD1 matching over 7 bases. CDR3 length: 15 amino acids. V gave up 7 bases and J gave up 3 bases; unmatched junction bases: 9. Looked up from germline, CDR1 is SEHNR and CDR2 is FQNEAQ (reference sequence). The CDR3 coding sequence is TGTGCCAGCACGTCCTTGGACAGGTTCTACAATGAGCAGTTCTTC. This encodes CASTSLDRFYNEQFF.

This clonotype was detected many times. This chain's CDR3 is CASSHRDRAYNEQFF. The CDR3 DNA reads TGTGCCAGCAGCCATCGGGACAGGGCCTACAATGAGCAGTTCTTC. The chain is built from TRBV7-9 and TRBJ2-1; 9 bases align to TRBD1. The V gene end was trimmed by 5 bases and the J gene end by 2 bases; junction bases not matched to a gene: 4. CDR1 and CDR2 (germline): SEHNR, FQNEAQ (reference sequence). This CDR3 region has 15 residues.

V is TRBV20-1 and J is TRBJ1-5; a weak D match, TRBD1 (5 bases). Germline assignment: CDR1 DFQATT and CDR2 SNEGSKA (reference sequence). The V end was cut by 5 bases, the J end by 8 bases, with 13 bases between. This CDR3 has 12 residues. The CDR3 sequence: CSAGSGLKPQHF. The CDR3 DNA sequence: TGCAGTGCTGGCTCGGGGCTCAAGCCCCAGCATTTT.

This clonotype was counted many times. This chain joins TRBV5-1 and TRBJ1-1; D is ambiguous. The ends were cut back, 2 bases at V and 2 bases at J, with 7 bases in the middle. Germline assignment: CDR1 SGHRS and CDR2 YFSETQ. The CDR3 extends over 13 amino acids. CDR3 DNA: TGCGCCAGCAGCTTCAACGGCAACACTGAAGCTTTCTTT. Residues: CASSFNGNTEAFF.

The table lists this clonotype with a few counts. The rearrangement uses TRBV6-1 and TRBJ2-7; D unresolved. V lost 5 bases and J 4 bases, leaving 18 bases between the germline ends. This CDR3 region has 15 residues. Germline values: CDR1 MNHNS, CDR2 SASEGT. CDR3 coding DNA: TGTGCCAGCAGTCAATCCCAGAGCAGGCTATACGAGCAGTACTTC. Protein product: CASSQSQSRLYEQYF.

This clonotype was detected only a few times. The CDR3 nucleotides are TGTGCCAGCAGCCGAGGAGGGGGCGGTGGAAACACCATATATTTT. It codes for CASSRGGGGGNTIYF. The chain links TRBV5-4 to TRBJ1-3; TRBD1 agrees at 7 bases. This CDR3 contains 15 residues. CDR1 and CDR2 from the germline V gene are SGHNT and YYREEE (reference sequence). Unmatched junction bases numbered 7, after V lost 4 bases and J lost 3 bases.

This clonotype was observed a few times. V is TRBV12-3 or TRBV12-4 and J is TRBJ2-6, with D uncertain. The CDR3 length is 15 residues. The ends were cut back, 5 bases at V and 2 bases at J, with 10 bases in the middle. This chain's CDR3 is CASSKRGTGANVLTF. The CDR3 nucleotides read TGTGCCAGCAGTAAACGTGGGACTGGGGCCAACGTCCTGACTTTC.